This T cell receptor (beta chain) was documented in a study of shared clonotypes between healthy human individuals. Study-wide context: Donor composition was a couple of women and three men, aged 18 to 49. The study used three CD4 naive, three CD4 memory, two CD8 naive and one CD8 memory plate per donor.

All of the donors resided in Nashville, Tennessee, and each was a Caucasian adult. Each cell subset's genomic DNA was divided evenly among several immunoSEQ plates. The repertoire was sequenced with immunoSEQ multiplex PCR; TCRdb's copy has only in-frame clones and lacks some. The sample includes some 1.5 million clones, around 98% of them seen just once. The TCR originated in a man aged 30-40 years in good health. Source material: naive CD4+ T cells sorted from blood. Stated subset: CD45RA+ positively selected.

The CDR3 reads CASSRGTSGRQGADTQYF. The CDR3 DNA reads as TGCGCCAGCAGCCGTGGGACTAGCGGGAGGCAGGGAGCAGATACGCAGTATTTT. The chain links TRBV5-1 to TRBJ2-3; 15 bases are shared with TRBD2. J gave up 4 bases and V 4 bases, and 10 bases lay outside the gene matches. The CDR3 runs to 18 residues. Germline CDR1 is SGHRS and CDR2 is YFSETQ.